This T cell receptor (beta chain) was identified in a study of lymphopenia after photon versus proton radiotherapy. The study, taken as a whole, reports: Oligoclonal CD8+ Temra expansion after nadir drove photon patients' diversity drop. Larger post-nadir TCR diversity loss correlated inversely with survival in deceased patients. Proton therapy kept repertoires fairly stable, unlike photons, which gained effector/memory cells. Only patients who died were analyzed for survival; proton advantage is unproven.

The assay was immunoSEQ multiplex PCR, and TCRdb's table has in-frame clones only and misses some. The sample has 75,000 or so clones; around 80% are singletons. Germline V gene sequence: CDR1 SGHNT, CDR2 YENEEA. The CDR3 covers 16 residues. V was pared by 5 bases and J by 0 bases, with 15 bases between. This clone occurred a few times. Antigen: not known. This receptor was taken from a man aged 60 to 69 with pancreatic cancer. This sample comprised peripheral blood, obtained from a patient treated with proton-based radiotherapy. The chain combines TRBV11-3 with TRBJ2-3; perhaps TRBD2 as D (7 bases). The CDR3 DNA follows: TGTGCCAGCAGCCGTCGGGGGGCGGGAAGCACAGATACGCAGTATTTT. Amino acid sequence: CASSRRGAGSTDTQYF.